The clone carrying this T cell receptor beta chain was counted a single time. Its matching antigen is unknown. The data stem from a study of cytomegalovirus exposure and HLA in healthy donors. Study-wide points: Accurate predictions that matched the HLA-A and HLA-B alleles of most subjects were reportedly made from TCR beta sequences. In vitro checks showed that three CMV-associated chains really do target CMV antigens.

The germline V gene has CDR1 SGHDN and CDR2 FVKESK. J lost 4 bases, V lost 4 bases, and 9 bases had no gene match. The CDR3 covers 16 residues. 13 Jbeta primers and 60 Vbeta primers were used for the PCR. Sequenced by immunoSEQ multiplex PCR; TCRdb stores in-frame clones only, minus some. The table shows about 190,000 clones, with 70% to 75% occurring only once. This chain uses TRBV14 with TRBJ2-2; 7 bases fit TRBD2. The receptor comes from a man younger than 45 in good health and CMV-seropositive. Sequencing input: PBMCs. CDR3 sequence (DNA): TGTGCCAGCAGCCTCCGTGGACTAGGGTCCACCGGGGAGCTGTTTTTT. Residues: CASSLRGLGSTGELFF.